The source of this T cell receptor (beta chain) is a study of regulatory T cells in long-lasting Graves disease. The V end lost 5 bases, the J end lost 4 bases, and 8 bases lay between the germline ends. This CDR3 region has 12 residues. Germline-derived CDR1 and CDR2 are LNHDA and SQIVND (reference sequence). Regarding the study as a whole: Gene preferences differed: TRBV28, TRBJ1-2, TRBJ2-5 in persistent cases. TCR diversity was lower in persistent Graves' patients than in newly diagnosed ones.

There are a few counts of this clonotype. What it binds is not known. iRepertoire HTBI primers and Arm-PCR of CDR3 regions built TCR beta libraries. Using its own MiXCR run on the multiplex PCR reads, TCRdb lists one record per CDR3 protein. The sample shows roughly 700,000 distinct CDR3 sequences, approximately 31% of them seen only once. Time point specified: persistent/refractory GD, antithyroid drugs over 5 years with positive TRAb. The TCR library was made from RNA that had been extracted from PBMCs in TRIzol. The chain has TRBV19 and TRBJ1-2, with D unclear. The sequenced sample was peripheral blood mononuclear cells (PBMCs), obtained when the disease was refractory, from a patient treated with antithyroid drugs. This sequence was found in a female donor with Graves disease. CDR3 in DNA: TGTGCCAGTAGTGGGAGCATCTATGGCTACACCTTC. Protein sequence: CASSGSIYGYTF.